This paragraph covers one T cell receptor (beta chain) sequence. Its antigen target is currently unknown. The sample holds no much larger clone one base away, and base qualities are not on file. This sample is part of a study of control samples from healthy donors and cancer patients (dated by TCRdb to about 2020). The library was generated by the immunoSEQ multiplex PCR assay. As stored in TCRdb, this immuneACCESS dataset retains in-frame rearrangements with V and J assigned. A fraction of the clones does not appear; measured against another copy, unresolved V genes explain less than half of the discrepancy, and the remainder lacks a known reason. The sample data list about 54,000 clones, and 95% to 96% of these were observed just once. In total, the top ten clones hold around 2% of the sample. The CDR3 starts with the cysteine, ends with the phenylalanine, and has 13 residues. Solely the CDR3 DNA is kept, with 39 bases framed from the first base. From the germline V gene (reference sequence), CDR1 is LNHDA and CDR2 is SQIVND. Compared with germline, V lacks 7 bases and J lacks 8 bases; bases without a gene match: 4.

Sequencing used blood. The chain uses TRBV19 and TRBJ1-6; 8 central bases correspond to TRBD1. The receptor was isolated from a woman under 40 in good health. The CDR3 sequence is CASKDRVDSPLHF. The DNA sequence reads TGTGCCAGTAAGGACAGGGTCGATTCACCCCTCCACTTT.